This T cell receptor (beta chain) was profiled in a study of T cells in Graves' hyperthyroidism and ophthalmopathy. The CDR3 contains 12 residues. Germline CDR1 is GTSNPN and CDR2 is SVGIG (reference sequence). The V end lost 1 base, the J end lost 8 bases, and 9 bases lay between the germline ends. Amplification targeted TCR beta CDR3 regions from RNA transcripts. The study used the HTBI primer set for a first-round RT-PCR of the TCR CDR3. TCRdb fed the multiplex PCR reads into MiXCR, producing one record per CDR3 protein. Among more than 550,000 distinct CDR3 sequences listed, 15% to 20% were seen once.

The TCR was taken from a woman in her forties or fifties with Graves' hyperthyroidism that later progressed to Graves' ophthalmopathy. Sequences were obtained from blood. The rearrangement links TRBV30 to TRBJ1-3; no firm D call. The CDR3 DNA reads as TGTGCCTGGAGTGCCGGGCCGGACACCATATATTTT. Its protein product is CAWSAGPDTIYF.